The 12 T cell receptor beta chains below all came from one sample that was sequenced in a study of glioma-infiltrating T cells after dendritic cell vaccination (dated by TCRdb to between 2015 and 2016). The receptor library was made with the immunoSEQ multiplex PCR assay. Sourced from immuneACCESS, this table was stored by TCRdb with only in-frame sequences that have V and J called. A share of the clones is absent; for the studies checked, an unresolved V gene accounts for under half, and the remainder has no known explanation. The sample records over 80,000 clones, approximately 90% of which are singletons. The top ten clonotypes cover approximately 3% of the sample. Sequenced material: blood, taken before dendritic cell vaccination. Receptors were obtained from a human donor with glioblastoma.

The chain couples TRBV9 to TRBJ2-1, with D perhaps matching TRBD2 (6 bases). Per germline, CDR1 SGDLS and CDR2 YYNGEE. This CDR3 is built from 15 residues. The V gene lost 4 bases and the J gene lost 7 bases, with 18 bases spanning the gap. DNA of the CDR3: TGTGCCAGCAGCTACGGACTAACGCCCGGGAATGAGCAGTTCTTC. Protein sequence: CASSYGLTPGNEQFF. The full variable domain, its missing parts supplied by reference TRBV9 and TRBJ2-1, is DSGVTQTPKHLITATGQRVTLRCSPRSGDLSVYWYQQSLDQGLQFLIQYYNGEERAKGNILERFSAQQFPDLHSELNLSSLELGDSALYFCASSYGLTPGNEQFFGPGTRLTVL.

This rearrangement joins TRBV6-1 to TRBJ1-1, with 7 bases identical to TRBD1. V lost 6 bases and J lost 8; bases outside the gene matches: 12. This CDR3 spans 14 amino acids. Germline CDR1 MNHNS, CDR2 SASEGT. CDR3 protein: CASSVRLGQVEAFF. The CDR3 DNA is TGTGCCAGCAGCGTCCGATTAGGACAGGTCGAAGCTTTCTTT.

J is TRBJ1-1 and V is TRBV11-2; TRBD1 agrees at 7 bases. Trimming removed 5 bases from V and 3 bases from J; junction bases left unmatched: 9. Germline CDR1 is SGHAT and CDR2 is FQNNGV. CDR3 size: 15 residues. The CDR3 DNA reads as TGTGCCAGCAGCGTCCGACAGGGCGGCGACACTGAAGCTTTCTTT. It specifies CASSVRQGGDTEAFF. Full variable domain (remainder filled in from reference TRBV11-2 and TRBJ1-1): EAGVAQSPRYKIIEKRQSVAFWCNPISGHATLYWYQQILGQGPKLLIQFQNNGVVDDSQLPKDRFSAERLKGVDSTLKIQPAKLEDSAVYLCASSVRQGGDTEAFFGQGTRLTVV.

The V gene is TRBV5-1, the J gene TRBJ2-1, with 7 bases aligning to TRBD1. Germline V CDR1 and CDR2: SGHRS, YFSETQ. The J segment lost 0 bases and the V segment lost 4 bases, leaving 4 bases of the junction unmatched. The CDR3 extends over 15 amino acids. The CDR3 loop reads CASSPGTVSYNEQFF. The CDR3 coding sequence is TGCGCCAGCAGCCCCGGGACAGTCTCCTACAATGAGCAGTTCTTC.

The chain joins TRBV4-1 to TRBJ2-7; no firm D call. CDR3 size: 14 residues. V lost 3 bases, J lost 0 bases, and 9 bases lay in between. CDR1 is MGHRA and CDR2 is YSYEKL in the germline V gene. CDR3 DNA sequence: TGCGCCAGCAGCCACGAGCGATCCTCCTACGAGCAGTACTTC. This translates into CASSHERSSYEQYF.

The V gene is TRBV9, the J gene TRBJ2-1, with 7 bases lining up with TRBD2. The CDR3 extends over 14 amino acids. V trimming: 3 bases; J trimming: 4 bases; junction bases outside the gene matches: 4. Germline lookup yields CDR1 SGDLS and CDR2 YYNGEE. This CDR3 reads CASSARTRYNEQFF. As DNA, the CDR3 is TGTGCCAGCAGCGCCAGGACTAGATACAATGAGCAGTTCTTC.

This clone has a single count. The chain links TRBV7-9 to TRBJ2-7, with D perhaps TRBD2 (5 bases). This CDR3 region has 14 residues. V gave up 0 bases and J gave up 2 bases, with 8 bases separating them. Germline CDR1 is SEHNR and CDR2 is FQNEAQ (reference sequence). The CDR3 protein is CASSLARGTYEQYF. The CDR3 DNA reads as TGTGCCAGCAGCTTAGCTCGAGGGACCTACGAGCAGTACTTC.

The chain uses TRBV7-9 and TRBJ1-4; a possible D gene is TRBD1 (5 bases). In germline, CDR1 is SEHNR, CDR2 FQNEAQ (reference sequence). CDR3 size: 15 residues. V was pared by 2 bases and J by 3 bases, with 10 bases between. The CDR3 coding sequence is TGTGCCAGCAGCTTAAAGGGGCAACCTAATGAAAAACTGTTTTTT. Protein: CASSLKGQPNEKLFF.

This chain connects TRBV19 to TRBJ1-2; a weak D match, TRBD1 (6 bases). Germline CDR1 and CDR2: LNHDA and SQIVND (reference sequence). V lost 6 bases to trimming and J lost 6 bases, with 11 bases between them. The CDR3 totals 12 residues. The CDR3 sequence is CASSPDRDGYTF. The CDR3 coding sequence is TGTGCCAGTAGCCCGGACAGAGATGGCTACACCTTC.

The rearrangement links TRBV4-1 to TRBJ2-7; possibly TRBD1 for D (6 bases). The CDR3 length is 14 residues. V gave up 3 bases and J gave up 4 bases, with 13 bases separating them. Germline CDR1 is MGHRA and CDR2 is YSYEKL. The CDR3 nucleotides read TGCGCCAGCAGCCATCTAGGACAGACATACGAGCAGTACTTC. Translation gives CASSHLGQTYEQYF.

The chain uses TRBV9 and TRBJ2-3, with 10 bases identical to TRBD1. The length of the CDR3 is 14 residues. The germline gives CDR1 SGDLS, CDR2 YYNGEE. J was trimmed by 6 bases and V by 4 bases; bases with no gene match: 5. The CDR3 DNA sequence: TGTGCCAGCAGCCGGGGACAGGGGCCCGATACGCAGTATTTT. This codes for CASSRGQGPDTQYF.

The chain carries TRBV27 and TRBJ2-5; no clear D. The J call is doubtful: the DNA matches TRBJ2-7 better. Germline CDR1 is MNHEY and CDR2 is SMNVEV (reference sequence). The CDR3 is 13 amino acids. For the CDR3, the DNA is TGTGCCAGCAGTTTATCGAGAAACTACGAGCAGTACTTC. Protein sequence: CASSLSRNYEQYF.